This entry is about one T cell receptor beta chain. All patients experienced relapse after autologous stem cell transplantation, and brentuximab vedotin exposure was variable. Responses achieved at best were complete response, partial response or progressive disease. Using immunoSEQ multiplex PCR, the repertoire was profiled, and TCRdb retains in-frame clones only, with some absent. The sample includes roughly 92,000 clones, roughly 90% of them seen just once. The CDR3 runs 12 residues. Deletions cut 2 bases from V and 15 bases from J, with 14 bases between. In germline, CDR1 is MNHNS, CDR2 SASEGT. The entry originates in a study of PD-1 blockade in classical Hodgkin lymphoma.

This chain uses TRBV6-1 with TRBJ2-1; D gene ambiguous. Sequencing was performed on peripheral blood mononuclear cells (PBMCs), taken at baseline. The sequence was collected from a human donor with classical Hodgkin lymphoma. The CDR3 coding sequence is TGTGCCAGCAGTGAAATTGAGTTCAAGCTGTTCTTC. Its translation is CASSEIEFKLFF.